The sequence of this T cell receptor beta chain was determined in a study of blood T cell repertoires in COVID-19. Across the whole study: Collection of acute and convalescent COVID-19 samples took place in the United States, Italy and Spain. The cDNA or gDNA used as material had been derived from T cells, B-cell-depleted T cells, or PBMCs.

Per the authors' pipeline: Reference gene primers were amplified, and this amplification served to estimate nucleated cell counts. The assay was immunoSEQ multiplex PCR, and TCRdb's table has in-frame clones only and misses some. D and trimming come from the DNA, and the V and J calls and clone size come from that table. The repertoire holds about 130,000 clones, 84% seen once, with approximately 12% in the top ten. The CDR3 extends over 11 amino acids. CDR1 and CDR2 from the germline V gene are SGHNT and YENEEA. The V gene lost 5 bases and the J gene lost 7 bases, with 6 bases spanning the gap. The TCR comes from a woman aged 25 to 39 who had recovered from COVID-19. Sequenced: peripheral blood. The rearrangement links TRBV11-3 to TRBJ2-1; D unresolved. The CDR3 DNA reads TGTGCCAGCAGCCGTCAGAATGAGCAGTTCTTC. It is translated as CASSRQNEQFF.